This TCR beta chain derives from a study of control samples from healthy donors and cancer patients. Trimming stripped 2 bases from V and 2 bases from J, with 10 bases between. The CDR3 loop spans 15 amino acids. CDR1 MGHRA and CDR2 YSYEKL come from the germline V gene. Here immunoSEQ multiplex PCR was the method, and the copy in TCRdb shows in-frame clones only, minus some. Among approximately 94,000 clones, roughly 90% were seen once, and the ten largest hold 18%. The TCR was taken from a woman in her forties or fifties in good health. Sequences were obtained from blood. The J gene is TRBJ1-5, the V gene TRBV4-1; perhaps TRBD1 as D (5 bases). The CDR3 DNA sequence: TGCGCCAGCAGCCAAAGAGACAGCCGCAATCAGCCCCAGCATTTT. It yields the protein CASSQRDSRNQPQHF.